This is a list of T cell receptor beta chains from one sample in a study of T cells in Graves' hyperthyroidism and ophthalmopathy. In TCRdb, the multiplex PCR reads were re-called with MiXCR into one record per CDR3 protein. The profile shows roughly 200,000 distinct CDR3 sequences, around a sixth of them singletons. Material for sequencing was blood. Source of these receptors: a woman aged 45-65 years with Graves' hyperthyroidism. CDR3s include the opening cysteine and the closing phenylalanine or tryptophan. D genes are given only for firm matches. Where a row states a size, it is once, few, many or the class of an expanded clone; other rows omit it.

CDR3aa,CDR3nt,d_gene,j_gene,abundance,v_gene
CASSQVYGVGTEAFF,TGCGCCAGCAGCCAAGTTTATGGGGTTGGCACTGAAGCTTTCTTT,-,TRBJ1-1,many,TRBV4-1
CSARPGPYEQYF,TGCAGTGCTAGACCCGGACCCTACGAGCAGTACTTC,-,TRBJ2-7,few,TRBV20-1
CATSRVDRGIQETQYF,TGTGCCACCAGCAGAGTTGACAGGGGCATCCAAGAGACCCAGTACTTC,TRBD1,TRBJ2-5,many,TRBV15
CASSVATKETQYF,TGTGCCAGCAGCGTAGCAACGAAAGAGACCCAGTACTTC,-,TRBJ2-5,many,TRBV9
CASSQARTGVRTEAFF,TGTGCCAGCAGTCAAGCCCGGACAGGGGTTCGCACTGAAGCTTTCTTT,TRBD1,TRBJ1-1,many,TRBV6-1
CASSAEPSTDTQYF,TGTGCCAGCAGTGCGGAACCTAGCACAGATACGCAGTATTTT,-,TRBJ2-3,-,TRBV28
CASSLVVGGTGELFF,TGCGCCAGCAGCTTGGTGGTTGGGGGCACCGGGGAGCTGTTTTTT,-,TRBJ2-2,-,TRBV5-1
CASSQEGAGGLRADTQYF,TGTGCCAGCAGCCAAGAGGGAGCGGGAGGTCTAAGGGCAGATACGCAGTATTTT,TRBD2,TRBJ2-3,many,TRBV4-2
CASSYLGAGKVEDKNIQYF,TGTGCCAGCAGCTACCTCGGGGCAGGGAAGGTGGAGGACAAAAACATTCAGTACTTC,-,TRBJ2-4,many,TRBV11-3
CSARDLMAGFRGNTIYF,TGCAGTGCTAGAGATTTGATGGCGGGTTTTCGGGGAAACACCATATATTTT,-,TRBJ1-3,-,TRBV20-1
CSARDRDRGRSGEKLFF,TGCAGTGCTAGAGACCGGGACAGGGGGCGCAGTGGTGAAAAACTGTTTTTT,TRBD1,TRBJ1-4,-,TRBV20-1
CASSIDGPYEQYF,TGTGCCAGCAGTATAGACGGGCCCTACGAGCAGTACTTC,-,TRBJ2-7,-,TRBV27
CAWGPGTGKNIQYF,TGTGCCTGGGGGCCCGGGACAGGGAAAAACATTCAGTACTTC,TRBD1,TRBJ2-4,many,TRBV30
CSASRDGRKETQYF,TGCAGCGCCAGCCGGGACGGAAGGAAAGAGACCCAGTACTTC,-,TRBJ2-5,-,TRBV20-1
CASSPVLGRNTEAFF,TGTGCCAGTAGCCCGGTCCTTGGCAGGAACACTGAAGCTTTCTTT,-,TRBJ1-1,many,TRBV19
CAWSQGDIKEKLFF,TGTGCCTGGAGTCAAGGGGACATAAAGGAAAAACTGTTTTTT,-,TRBJ1-4,-,TRBV30
CASSEHRDSSYNEQFF,TGTGCCAGCAGTGAACATCGGGACAGTTCCTACAATGAGCAGTTCTTC,TRBD1,TRBJ2-1,-,TRBV25-1
CASSYSQEWAATNEKLFF,TGTGCCAGCAGTTACTCCCAAGAGTGGGCGGCAACTAATGAAAAACTGTTTTTT,-,TRBJ1-4,few,TRBV6-6
CASSGGQGYQPQHF,TGTGCCAGCAGTGGTGGACAGGGGTATCAGCCCCAGCATTTT,TRBD1,TRBJ1-5,many,TRBV2
CASSNTKGTDTQYF,TGTGCCAGCAGCAACACAAAGGGAACAGATACGCAGTATTTT,-,TRBJ2-3,many,TRBV5-6
CASSPHLLLESYEQYF,TGTGCCAGCAGCCCCCACCTCCTCCTTGAGAGCTACGAGCAGTACTTC,-,TRBJ2-7,many,TRBV7-2
CASSDPTGPGTEEQGDEQFF,TGTGCCAGCAGTGACCCCACAGGACCCGGGACAGAGGAACAAGGGGATGAGCAGTTCTTT,TRBD1,TRBJ2-1,-,TRBV6-4
CASSFSAGMNTEAFF,TGTGCCAGCAGCTTTTCCGCAGGGATGAACACTGAAGCTTTCTTT,-,TRBJ1-1,many,TRBV7-9
CSASPSGPASYNEQFF,TGCAGTGCTAGCCCCAGCGGCCCAGCCTCCTACAATGAGCAGTTCTTC,-,TRBJ2-1,many,TRBV20-1
CASSIDRGTINEQFF,TGTGCCAGCAGCATAGACAGGGGCACCATCAATGAGCAGTTCTTC,TRBD1,TRBJ2-1,-,TRBV11-2
CASTSSSLEQYF,TGTGCCAGCACTTCCTCCTCTCTTGAGCAGTACTTC,-,TRBJ2-7,many,TRBV28
CATSRYRDSNQPQHF,TGTGCCACCAGCAGGTACAGGGACAGCAATCAGCCCCAGCATTTT,-,TRBJ1-5,few,TRBV15
CATSNPSPGIDTQYF,TGTGCCACCAGCAACCCCTCCCCGGGAATAGATACGCAGTATTTT,-,TRBJ2-3,few,TRBV15
CASRALGQNNQPQHF,TGTGCCAGCAGAGCCCTCGGACAGAACAATCAGCCCCAGCATTTT,-,TRBJ1-5,many,TRBV12-3/TRBV12-4
CSARDRDRNTEAFF,TGCAGTGCTAGAGATAGGGACAGGAACACTGAAGCTTTCTTT,TRBD1,TRBJ1-1,many,TRBV20-1